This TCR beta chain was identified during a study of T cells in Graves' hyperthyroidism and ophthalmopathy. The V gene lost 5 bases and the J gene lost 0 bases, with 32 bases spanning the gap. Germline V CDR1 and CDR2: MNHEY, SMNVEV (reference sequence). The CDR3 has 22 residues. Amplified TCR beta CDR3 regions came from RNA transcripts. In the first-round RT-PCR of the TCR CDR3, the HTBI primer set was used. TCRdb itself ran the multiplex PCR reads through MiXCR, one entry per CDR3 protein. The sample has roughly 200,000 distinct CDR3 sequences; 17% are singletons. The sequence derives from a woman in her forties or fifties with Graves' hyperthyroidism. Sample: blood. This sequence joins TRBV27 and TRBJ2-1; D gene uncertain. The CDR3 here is CASSIDSVGPSQRRSSYNEQFF. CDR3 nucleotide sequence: TGTGCCAGCAGTATCGACTCGGTCGGACCGTCCCAAAGGAGAAGCTCCTACAATGAGCAGTTCTTC.